Listed here are 18 T cell receptor beta chains from one sample, sequenced in a study of regulatory T cells in long-lasting Graves disease. Time point given: newly diagnosed GD, antithyroid drugs for less than 3 months. The TCR library was made from RNA that had been extracted from PBMCs in TRIzol. Arm-PCR of CDR3 regions and iRepertoire HTBI primers were used to build TCR beta libraries. TCRdb passed the multiplex PCR reads through MiXCR, listing each CDR3 protein once. This table has roughly 410,000 distinct CDR3 sequences, approximately 16% appearing once. The sample also formed part of further work on T cells in Graves' hyperthyroidism and ophthalmopathy.

The specimen was peripheral blood mononuclear cells (PBMCs), collected at new diagnosis, from a patient treated with antithyroid drugs. The receptors were gathered from a woman between 40 and 50 years old with Graves disease.

This clonotype occurred many times. J is TRBJ1-6 and V is TRBV6-1, with 7 bases fitting TRBD1. The V segment lost 4 bases and the J segment 7 bases; nucleotides outside the gene matches: 7. The CDR3 consists of 15 residues. The germline V gene has CDR1 MNHNS and CDR2 SASEGT. As DNA, the CDR3 is TGTGCCAGCAGTGCGCCCGGGACAGAAAATTCACCCCTCCACTTT. This codes for CASSAPGTENSPLHF.

V usage is TRBV20-1 and J usage is TRBJ2-5; perhaps TRBD1 as D (8 bases). The better agreement between TRBJ2-1 and the DNA end casts doubt on the J call. The CDR3 length is 14 residues. Germline CDR1 is DFQATT and CDR2 is SNEGSKA (reference sequence). CDR3 sequence: CSAGQGGYYNEQFF. The CDR3 DNA reads TGCAGTGCTGGACAGGGAGGGTATTACAATGAGCAGTTCTTC.

The table lists this clonotype with many counts. The gene calls are TRBV5-5 and TRBJ2-7; TRBD1 is a possible D gene (5 bases). CDR3 length: 15 amino acids. V lost 2 bases and J 0 bases, leaving 12 bases between the germline ends. Germline CDR1 SGHKS, CDR2 YYEKEE (reference sequence). CDR3 nucleotide sequence: TGTGCCAGCAGCTTAGGACACGTGATCTCCTACGAGCAGTACTTC. It specifies CASSLGHVISYEQYF.

This clonotype was recorded at least ten times. The gene calls are TRBV5-6 and TRBJ2-5, with D unclear. The CDR3 length is 13 residues. Germline CDR1 and CDR2: SGHDT and YYEEEE. The V end was cut by 3 bases, the J end by 2 bases, with 8 bases between. The CDR3 region has the DNA TGTGCCAGCAGCTCAAACAATCAAGAGACCCAGTACTTC. Its protein product is CASSSNNQETQYF. Looking up the rest from reference TRBV5-6 and TRBJ2-5 gives the full variable domain: DAGVTQSPTHLIKTRGQQVTLRCSPKSGHDTVSWYQQALGQGPQFIFQYYEEEERQRGNFPDRFSGHQFPNYSSELNVNALLLGDSALYLCASSSNNQETQYFGPGTRLLVL.

This clonotype was detected many times. The chain couples TRBV6-5 to TRBJ2-1; D is ambiguous. With 3 bases removed from V and 4 bases from J, the gap between germline ends came to 7 bases. This CDR3 contains 13 residues. The germline V gene encodes CDR1 MNHEY and CDR2 SVGAGI. The CDR3 coding sequence is TGTGCCAGCAGTTATTATGGGTACAATGAGCAGTTCTTC. The encoded protein is CASSYYGYNEQFF.

This clonotype was observed at least ten times. The junction departs from the called germline gene at one end, perhaps through a read error. The CDR3 DNA is TGTGCCAGCAGTCTAGCGGGAGGGCCGGAGACCCAGTACTTC. Translation gives CASSLAGGPETQYF. V gene TRBV12-3 or TRBV12-4 combines with J gene TRBJ2-5; TRBD2 aligns across 12 bases. The CDR3 loop spans 14 amino acids.

This clonotype was observed at least ten times. V and J are TRBV27 and TRBJ2-7; 8 nucleotides align to TRBD1. This CDR3 spans 14 amino acids. Germline assignment: CDR1 MNHEY and CDR2 SMNVEV (reference sequence). Unmatched junction bases numbered 7, after V lost 5 bases and J lost 4 bases. CDR3 residues: CASSDRGTLYEQYF. The CDR3 DNA reads as TGTGCCAGCAGTGACAGGGGTACTTTATACGAGCAGTACTTC.

This clonotype was detected a few times. This rearrangement joins TRBV7-2 to TRBJ2-1; 8 positions agree with TRBD2. The V gene end was trimmed by 4 bases and the J gene end by 4 bases; junction bases not matched to a gene: 6. This CDR3 is 15 amino acids long. Germline CDR1 is SGHTA and CDR2 is FQGNSA. CDR3 nucleotide sequence: TGTGCCAGCAGCTGGCCGGGACTAGGGTACAATGAGCAGTTCTTC. Its translation: CASSWPGLGYNEQFF.

This clonotype was seen ten or more times. The gene calls are TRBV19 and TRBJ1-5, with TRBD1 matching over 8 bases. CDR3 length equals 17 residues. V shed 8 bases and J 0 bases; nucleotides not matched to a gene: 12. Germline assignment: CDR1 LNHDA and CDR2 SQIVND (reference sequence). This chain's CDR3 is CASFAGTGAYSNQPQHF. CDR3 nucleotide sequence: TGTGCCAGTTTTGCCGGGACAGGAGCATATAGCAATCAGCCCCAGCATTTT.

The genes are TRBV12-3 or TRBV12-4 and TRBJ2-5, with 9 bases fitting TRBD1. J was trimmed by 7 bases and V by 5 bases; bases with no gene match: 8. The CDR3 has 14 amino acids. The CDR3 reads CASSPRTGAGTQYF. As DNA, the CDR3 is TGTGCCAGCAGTCCGAGGACAGGGGCTGGGACCCAGTACTTC.

The chain has TRBV12-3 or TRBV12-4 and TRBJ2-7, with 7 bases aligning to TRBD1. This CDR3 comprises 18 residues. V shed 6 bases, J shed 3 bases, and the junction held 20 bases outside the gene matches. The CDR3 DNA follows: TGTGCCAGCAGCCCCACGACAGGGCCCATCGTCACCCGCTACGAGCAGTACTTC. Its translation: CASSPTTGPIVTRYEQYF.

J is TRBJ1-6 and V is TRBV4-1; 9 nucleotides line up with TRBD1. The V and J ends lost 1 base and 8 bases, in that order; junction bases with no gene match: 9. The CDR3 length is 17 residues. Germline CDR1 is MGHRA and CDR2 is YSYEKL. CDR3 in DNA: TGCGCCAGCAGCCAAGCTGCGACAGGGGGGGTATATTCACCCCTCCACTTT. Amino acid sequence: CASSQAATGGVYSPLHF.

The CDR3 DNA reads TGTGCCAGCATTCGATACACCGGGGAGCTGTTTTTT. Protein product: CASIRYTGELFF. The chain is built from TRBV6-1 and TRBJ2-2; unclear D gene. V was pared by 7 bases and J by 3 bases, with 6 bases between. The CDR3 spans 12 residues. Germline lookup yields CDR1 MNHNS and CDR2 SASEGT.

This clonotype was picked up many times. The chain recombines TRBV2 with TRBJ1-6; no clear D. V was trimmed by 8 bases and J by 0 bases, leaving 11 bases between them. Germline V gives CDR1 SNHLY, CDR2 FYNNEI. The CDR3 contains 15 residues. For the CDR3, the DNA is TGTGCCAGCGCGTTGGACCTCTCCTATAATTCACCCCTCCACTTT. Amino acids: CASALDLSYNSPLHF.

This clonotype was recorded many times. The chain carries TRBV5-1 and TRBJ2-3; TRBD2 matches 9 bases. Losses at the gene ends were 4 bases for V and 0 bases for J; bases not matched to a gene: 9. Looked up from germline, CDR1 is SGHRS and CDR2 is YFSETQ. The CDR3 contains 17 residues. The CDR3 nucleotides read TGCGCCAGCAGCACGACGACTAGCGGCCTTAGCACAGATACGCAGTATTTT. Protein sequence: CASSTTTSGLSTDTQYF.

The sample holds many counts of this clonotype. The chain carries TRBV20-1 and TRBJ2-7; D possibly matches TRBD1 or TRBD2 (5 bases each). V was pared by 0 bases and J by 0 bases, with 9 bases between. Germline V gene data show CDR1 as DFQATT and CDR2 as SNEGSKA (reference sequence). The CDR3 covers 14 residues. Written as DNA, the CDR3 is TGCAGTGCTAGAGATCCAGGGAGCTCCTACGAGCAGTACTTC. Translating it yields CSARDPGSSYEQYF.

The rearrangement uses TRBV10-3 and TRBJ2-7; D uncertain. V lost 4 bases and J lost 3, with 10 bases in between. The CDR3 extends over 13 amino acids. Germline CDR1 and CDR2: ENHRY and SYGVKD. This CDR3 reads CAISGTANYEQYF. CDR3 nucleotides: TGTGCCATCAGTGGGACCGCCAACTACGAGCAGTACTTC.

This clonotype was counted between two and nine times. The J gene is TRBJ1-2, the V gene TRBV5-1; 12 nucleotides match TRBD1. The CDR3 sequence is 15 residues long. Germline CDR1 and CDR2: SGHRS and YFSETQ. J gave up 3 bases and V 4 bases, and 4 bases lay outside the gene matches. CDR3 nucleotides: TGCGCCAGCAGCCAAGGGACAGGGGGCGACTATGGCTACACCTTC. Translating gives CASSQGTGGDYGYTF.